This T cell receptor beta chain was sequenced for a study of blood T cell repertoires in COVID-19. Study-wide context: Collection of acute and convalescent COVID-19 samples took place in the United States, Italy and Spain.

Germline CDR1 and CDR2: SQVTM and ANQGSEA. The CDR3 runs to 13 residues. Losses at the gene ends were 4 bases for V and 2 bases for J; bases not matched to a gene: 5. Using immunoSEQ multiplex PCR, the repertoire was profiled, and TCRdb retains in-frame clones only, with some absent. Of 85,000 to 100,000 clones listed, less than 85% are singletons. Sequencing was performed on peripheral blood. The receptor was derived from a woman aged 80 or older with active or convalescent COVID-19. V usage is TRBV29-1 and J usage is TRBJ2-7, with TRBD2 matching 7 bases. The CDR3 nucleotides are TGCAGCGTTGGGGGTCTAGCGGCCTACGAGCAGTACTTC. It specifies CSVGGLAAYEQYF.